These 32 T cell receptor beta chains originate from one sample sequenced in a study of radiotherapy plus CTLA-4 blockade in lung cancer. The method was immunoSEQ multiplex PCR; TCRdb's version includes in-frame clones alone and lacks a portion of them. Among over 85,000 clones listed, 80% to 85% were seen once. Specimen: peripheral blood, collected from a patient treated with radiotherapy plus ipilimumab. These receptor sequences come from a human donor with non-small cell lung cancer that progressed on radiotherapy plus ipilimumab.

This sequence joins TRBV7-3 and TRBJ2-3, with TRBD2 identical over 9 bases. The CDR3 spans 16 residues. After removal of 4 bases from V and 1 base from J, the junction contained 6 bases not matched to a gene. Per germline, CDR1 SGHTA and CDR2 FQGTGA. CDR3 DNA sequence: TGTGCCAGCAGCTCCGGGACTAGCAGCCGCACAGATACGCAGTATTTT. Its protein product is CASSSGTSSRTDTQYF. Filled out from reference TRBV7-3 and TRBJ2-3, the complete variable domain reads GAGVSQTPSNKVTEKGKYVELRCDPISGHTALYWYRQSLGQGPEFLIYFQGTGAADDSGLPNDRFFAVRPEGSVSTLKIQRTERGDSAVYLCASSSGTSSRTDTQYFGPGTRLTVL.

The chain carries TRBV5-4 and TRBJ1-2; 7 nucleotides agree with TRBD1. Germline CDR1 reads SGHNT; CDR2 reads YYREEE (reference sequence). The junction had 5 bases not matched to a gene; V was cut back by 1 base and J by 2 bases. The CDR3 has 15 residues. The CDR3 DNA reads as TGTGCCAGCAGCTTGAATGCAGGGGGGAACTATGGCTACACCTTC. Encoded protein: CASSLNAGGNYGYTF.

The chain employs TRBV2 and TRBJ2-2; 7 nucleotides agree with TRBD1. V lost 6 bases to trimming and J lost 4 bases; unmatched junction nucleotides: 8. The CDR3 loop spans 15 amino acids. Germline V lookup: CDR1 SNHLY, CDR2 FYNNEI. The DNA for the CDR3 is TGTGCCAGCAGGGACTCCGGGACAGTCACCGGGGAGCTGTTTTTT. Its protein is CASRDSGTVTGELFF.

This clone appeared a few times. The chain employs TRBV2 and TRBJ1-5; D not certain. From germline, CDR1 is SNHLY and CDR2 FYNNEI. This CDR3 spans 15 amino acids. Trimming took off 6 bases at V and 4 bases at J, with 16 bases between the two ends. CDR3 amino acids: CASSDRAGYNQPQHF. CDR3 DNA: TGTGCCAGCAGCGATAGGGCGGGGTATAATCAGCCCCAGCATTTT.

The chain has TRBV10-2 and TRBJ2-1, with 12 nucleotides matching TRBD2. The CDR3 totals 15 residues. V dropped 7 bases and J dropped 10; count of bases not matched to a gene: 11. Germline lookup yields CDR1 WSHSY and CDR2 SAAADI. The CDR3, as DNA: TGCGCCAGCACTTTGACTAGCGGGAGATTGCGAGAGCAGTTCTTC. It codes for CASTLTSGRLREQFF.

In its sample, this clone was seen many times. The rearrangement uses TRBV10-3 and TRBJ1-1; the D gene is possibly TRBD1 (5 bases). The germline gives CDR1 ENHRY, CDR2 SYGVKD. The V gene lost 0 bases and the J gene lost 10 bases, with 12 bases spanning the gap. There are 13 residues in the CDR3. CDR3 bases: TGTGCCATCAGTGAGTCTGAGGGAAGGGGAGCTTTCTTT. This translates into CAISESEGRGAFF.

The chain combines TRBV5-6 with TRBJ2-5, with D perhaps matching TRBD2 (6 bases). V lost 4 bases, J lost 4 bases, and 20 bases lay in between. The germline gives CDR1 SGHDT, CDR2 YYEEEE. This CDR3 spans 16 amino acids. The CDR3 DNA reads as TGTGCCAGCAGCCCTCTTGGGCAGGAGGGTGTAGAGACCCAGTACTTC. It codes for CASSPLGQEGVETQYF.

The V call is TRBV7-9, the J call TRBJ1-3, with no clear D. The CDR3 contains 13 residues. Germline CDR1 reads SEHNR; CDR2 reads FQNEAQ (reference sequence). V lost 4 bases and J 2 bases, leaving 6 bases between the germline ends. The CDR3 bases are TGTGCCAGCAGCTCGGGGACTGGAAACACCATATATTTT. Its translation is CASSSGTGNTIYF.

The CDR3 DNA reads as TGTGCCAGCAGTGAAGTTCTAGCGGGAGGAATCGTTAACACCGGGGAGCTGTTTTTT. Translating gives CASSEVLAGGIVNTGELFF. The V call is TRBV2, the J call TRBJ2-2; TRBD2 agrees at 11 bases. J was trimmed by 2 bases and V by 1 base; bases with no gene match: 9. There are 19 residues in the CDR3. Per germline, CDR1 SNHLY and CDR2 FYNNEI.

The V call is TRBV6-6, the J call TRBJ1-5, with a tentative D call TRBD1 (6 bases). The CDR3 runs 14 residues. Trimming removed 6 bases from V and 6 bases from J, with 15 bases in between. CDR1 is MNHNY and CDR2 is SVGAGI in the germline V gene (reference sequence). CDR3 sequence (DNA): TGTGCCAGCAGCGAACAGGGTTCTGTTCAGCCCCAGCATTTT. Amino acids: CASSEQGSVQPQHF.

CDR3 coding DNA: TGTGCCAGTAGTAGCGGACAGGGGGCTACGGGCGGGGAGCTGTTTTTT. Residues: CASSSGQGATGGELFF. The chain employs TRBV19 and TRBJ2-2, with 11 bases lining up with TRBD1. V was clipped by 4 bases and J by 7 bases; unmatched bases: 8. Germline CDR1 LNHDA, CDR2 SQIVND (reference sequence). This CDR3 has 16 residues.

The J gene is TRBJ2-1, the V gene TRBV19; D is possibly TRBD1 (5 bases). Germline lookup yields CDR1 LNHDA and CDR2 SQIVND (reference sequence). CDR3 length: 13 residues. V lost 3 bases, J lost 5 bases, and 8 bases lay in between. For the CDR3, the DNA is TGTGCCAGTAGTATCGGCAGGGACAATGAGCAGTTCTTC. This sequence encodes CASSIGRDNEQFF.

V gene TRBV7-2 combines with J gene TRBJ2-3; 12 bases align to TRBD2. J gave up 0 bases and V 5 bases, and 6 bases lay outside the gene matches. CDR3 length equals 17 residues. CDR1 is SGHTA, CDR2 FQGNSA, per germline. The CDR3, as DNA: TGTGCCAGCAGCCGTACTAGCGGGAGGCCAAGCACAGATACGCAGTATTTT. Translation gives CASSRTSGRPSTDTQYF.

The chain is built from TRBV2 and TRBJ1-1; D ambiguous. Germline V CDR1 and CDR2: SNHLY, FYNNEI. The CDR3 totals 13 residues. V lost 5 bases and J lost 7, with 14 bases in between. The chain's CDR3 is CASSTPNGGEAFF. The DNA for the CDR3 is TGTGCCAGCAGTACACCCAATGGAGGTGAAGCTTTCTTT.

This clone was seen only a few times. The chain joins TRBV9 to TRBJ1-1, with 7 bases aligning to TRBD1. Germline V gene lookup returns CDR1 SGDLS and CDR2 YYNGEE. V shed 6 bases and J 6 bases; nucleotides not matched to a gene: 32. The CDR3 spans 21 residues. The CDR3 region is CASTRLTLEGYRQGGVAEAFF. DNA for the CDR3: TGTGCCAGCACCCGACTAACTTTGGAGGGGTACCGACAGGGTGGTGTCGCTGAAGCTTTCTTT. The full variable domain, its missing parts supplied by reference TRBV9 and TRBJ1-1, is DSGVTQTPKHLITATGQRVTLRCSPRSGDLSVYWYQQSLDQGLQFLIQYYNGEERAKGNILERFSAQQFPDLHSELNLSSLELGDSALYFCASTRLTLEGYRQGGVAEAFFGQGTRLTVV.

The rearrangement joins TRBV7-2 to TRBJ2-7; the match to TRBD1 covers 12 bases. J gave up 4 bases and V 8 bases, and 15 bases lay outside the gene matches. The germline V gene has CDR1 SGHTA and CDR2 FQGNSA. CDR3 length equals 17 residues. This chain's CDR3 is CASAEFYGTGGSYEQYV. CDR3 coding DNA: TGTGCCAGCGCGGAGTTCTACGGGACAGGGGGCTCTTACGAGCAGTACGTC.

The V gene is TRBV4-1, the J gene TRBJ2-3; 8 bases agree with TRBD2. The CDR3 has 15 amino acids. Germline assignment: CDR1 MGHRA and CDR2 YSYEKL. Trimming cost V 2 bases and J 1 base; bases outside gene matches: 2. CDR3 amino acids: CASSQRTSRTDTQYF. DNA for the CDR3: TGCGCCAGCAGCCAACGGACTAGCCGCACAGATACGCAGTATTTT.

V and J are TRBV28 and TRBJ2-1; perhaps TRBD2 as D (5 bases). The length of the CDR3 is 14 residues. Deletions cut 4 bases from V and 6 bases from J, with 13 bases between. In germline, CDR1 is MDHEN, CDR2 SYDVKM. Here the CDR3 reads CASSSLRVFNEQFF. The CDR3 DNA follows: TGTGCCAGCAGTTCCTTGAGGGTGTTCAATGAGCAGTTCTTC.

This clone was seen a handful of times. V usage is TRBV9 and J usage is TRBJ2-5; unclear D gene. CDR3 length: 13 residues. CDR1 SGDLS and CDR2 YYNGEE come from the germline V gene. Trimming removed 4 bases from V and 2 bases from J, with 9 bases in between. The CDR3 DNA is TGTGCCAGCAGCCCCCTGGGTCAAGAGACCCAGTACTTC. This encodes CASSPLGQETQYF.

This clone occurred a few times. The J gene is TRBJ1-2, the V gene TRBV5-6; the D gene is possibly TRBD1 (5 bases). V lost 4 bases, J lost 5 bases, and 24 bases lay in between. The length of the CDR3 is 17 residues. The V gene's germline CDR1 is SGHDT and CDR2 YYEEEE. DNA for the CDR3: TGTGCCAGCAGCCCCATCCAGGGAACCCTCGGTGAATATGGCTACACCTTC. Amino acids: CASSPIQGTLGEYGYTF. Full variable domain (rest looked up from reference TRBV5-6 and TRBJ1-2): DAGVTQSPTHLIKTRGQQVTLRCSPKSGHDTVSWYQQALGQGPQFIFQYYEEEERQRGNFPDRFSGHQFPNYSSELNVNALLLGDSALYLCASSPIQGTLGEYGYTFGSGTRLTVV.

This chain joins TRBV10-1 and TRBJ2-1, with 7 bases fitting TRBD2. The CDR3 consists of 15 residues. CDR1 and CDR2 (germline): WNHNN, SYGVQD (reference sequence). J lost 4 bases, V lost 4 bases, and 7 bases had no gene match. This CDR3 reads CASSGASGPYNEQFF. In DNA, the CDR3 is TGCGCCAGCAGTGGGGCTAGCGGACCGTACAATGAGCAGTTCTTC.

A few counts support this clone. This chain joins TRBV5-1 and TRBJ2-2, with D perhaps matching TRBD1 or TRBD2 (5 bases each). This CDR3 region has 15 residues. Germline CDR1 reads SGHRS; CDR2 reads YFSETQ. Trimming took off 4 bases at V and 3 bases at J, with 13 bases between the two ends. CDR3 region: CASSVRDGHTGELFF. The DNA of the CDR3 is TGCGCCAGCAGCGTCCGGGACGGACACACCGGGGAGCTGTTTTTT.

This clone was recorded only once. For the CDR3, the DNA is TGTGCCAGCAGCTTTTCACAGGGTGTGGGAGAAGCTTTCTTT. It is translated as CASSFSQGVGEAFF. The V gene is TRBV5-8, the J gene TRBJ1-1, with TRBD1 as a possible D gene (6 bases). The CDR3 is made up of 14 amino acids. The V gene lost 2 bases and the J gene lost 8 bases, with 16 bases spanning the gap. Germline V CDR1 and CDR2: SGHTS, YDEGEE.

This clone was seen once. The chain combines TRBV15 with TRBJ1-1; D unclear. The V gene's germline CDR1 is LNHNV and CDR2 YYDKDF (reference sequence). The CDR3 loop spans 15 amino acids. The V end lost 6 bases, the J end lost 4 bases, and 18 bases lay between the germline ends. CDR3 nucleotides: TGTGCCACCAGAATCCGGGCCCGGGCGGCCACTGAAGCTTTCTTT. Protein sequence: CATRIRARAATEAFF.

This clone was recorded a few times. This sequence joins TRBV6-5 and TRBJ2-5, with a tentative D call TRBD2 (6 bases). The length of the CDR3 is 16 residues. Looked up from germline, CDR1 is MNHEY and CDR2 is SVGAGI. Trimming pared 4 bases from V and 2 bases from J, leaving 17 bases between. The CDR3 region is CASSSGLRVEQETQYF. DNA of the CDR3: TGTGCCAGCAGTTCGGGACTGAGAGTAGAGCAAGAGACCCAGTACTTC.

V is TRBV11-2 and J is TRBJ2-1; D uncertain. Per germline, CDR1 SGHAT and CDR2 FQNNGV. The CDR3 totals 12 residues. V was shortened by 1 base and J by 10 bases, with 8 bases between the two germline ends. The CDR3 reads CASSLGGWEQFF. The CDR3 nucleotides read TGTGCCAGCAGCTTAGGGGGTTGGGAGCAGTTCTTC.

This chain connects TRBV25-1 to TRBJ1-1; no clear D. The ends were cut back, 8 bases at V and 1 base at J, with 11 bases in the middle. From germline, CDR1 is MGHDK and CDR2 SYGVNS. The CDR3 runs 13 residues. The CDR3, as DNA: TGTGCCAGCGGAATGCCAGGGAACACTGAAGCTTTCTTT. As protein: CASGMPGNTEAFF. The variable domain in full, completed from reference TRBV25-1 and TRBJ1-1, reads EADIYQTPRYLVIGTGKKITLECSQTMGHDKMYWYQQDPGMELHLIHYSYGVNSTEKGDLSSESTVSRIRTEHFPLTLESARPSHTSQYLCASGMPGNTEAFFGQGTRLTVV.

This clone has a count of ten or more. This rearrangement joins TRBV9 to TRBJ2-7; tentatively, D is TRBD2 (6 bases). Deletions cut 0 bases from V and 2 bases from J, with 12 bases between. Germline V gene data show CDR1 as SGDLS and CDR2 as YYNGEE. The CDR3 runs 15 residues. The CDR3 DNA follows: TGTGCCAGCAGCGTAGCGCCTAGCGAAACCTACGAGCAGTACTTC. Translating it yields CASSVAPSETYEQYF.

This chain links TRBV28 with TRBJ2-2; D might be TRBD1 (6 bases). This CDR3 spans 15 amino acids. Germline CDR1 MDHEN, CDR2 SYDVKM. Trimming took 6 bases from V and 5 from J, leaving 16 bases between them. The chain's CDR3 is CASRTSGTTTGELFF. CDR3 coding DNA: TGTGCCAGCAGGACCTCCGGGACAACGACCGGGGAGCTGTTTTTT.

This clone was recorded only once. V usage is TRBV5-6 and J usage is TRBJ2-2; 7 bases line up with TRBD2. The V gene's germline CDR1 is SGHDT and CDR2 YYEEEE. CDR3 size: 19 residues. V lost 3 bases and J lost 4; bases outside the gene matches: 18. CDR3 amino acids: CASSSGGFSGQVVTGELFF. CDR3 coding DNA: TGTGCCAGCAGCTCGGGAGGTTTTAGCGGCCAAGTTGTCACCGGGGAGCTGTTTTTT.

V gene TRBV30 combines with J gene TRBJ2-1; 7 positions agree with TRBD1. The CDR3 totals 14 residues. CDR1 and CDR2 (germline): GTSNPN, SVGIG (reference sequence). After removal of 3 bases from V and 7 bases from J, the junction contained 9 bases not matched to a gene. This CDR3 is CAWRDWRQGNEQFF. The CDR3 DNA reads as TGTGCCTGGAGGGATTGGAGACAGGGTAATGAGCAGTTCTTC.

This rearrangement joins TRBV14 to TRBJ2-3, with 13 bases that match TRBD2. Germline loops: CDR1 SGHDN, CDR2 FVKESK. This CDR3 spans 17 amino acids. The V and J ends lost 1 base and 4 bases, in that order; junction bases with no gene match: 5. As DNA, the CDR3 is TGTGCCAGCAGCCAAGCTCGGACTAGCGGGAGAGCAGATACGCAGTATTTT. It specifies CASSQARTSGRADTQYF.